This TCR beta chain was found in a study of blood T cell repertoires in COVID-19. Study at large: COVID-19 samples collected from the United States, Italy and Spain covered acute and convalescent phases. Sources were T cells, B-cell-depleted T cells, or PBMCs; the material itself was cDNA or gDNA.

CDR3 length: 13 residues. Trimming took 4 bases from V and 4 from J; bases not matched to a gene: 3. From germline, CDR1 is SGDLS and CDR2 YYNGEE. Authors' processing steps: How many nucleated cells were present was estimated from reference gene primer amplification. The protocol was immunoSEQ multiplex PCR, while the TCRdb copy is restricted to in-frame clones and leaves out a portion. V and J calls and clone size are given by that table; D and trimming were obtained from the DNA. The table lists some 100,000 clones, 75% to 95% of them singletons. The sample was peripheral blood. The sequence was collected from a man in his fifties or sixties with acute or convalescent COVID-19. The genes are TRBV9 and TRBJ1-1, with 8 bases that match TRBD1. The CDR3 here is CASSLTGGTEAFF. The DNA of the CDR3 is TGTGCCAGCAGCTTAACAGGGGGCACTGAAGCTTTCTTT.